Presented here are 26 T cell receptor beta chains from one specimen sequenced in a study of blood T cell repertoires in COVID-19. The protocol was immunoSEQ multiplex PCR, while the TCRdb copy is restricted to in-frame clones and leaves out a portion. This table has 70,000 to 80,000 clones, around 93% appearing once. The sequenced sample consisted of peripheral blood. The receptors here all came from an older woman with active COVID-19.

This clone was detected a few times. The CDR3 DNA sequence: TGTGCCAGCTCACTAAGTCAGGAAAATCAGCCCCAGCATTTT. Translating gives CASSLSQENQPQHF. This chain links TRBV18 with TRBJ1-5; no clear D gene. V lost 4 bases and J lost 4, with 11 bases in between. The CDR3 is made up of 14 amino acids. Germline CDR1 and CDR2: KGHSH and LQKENI.

The V call is TRBV11-2, the J call TRBJ2-1; D possibly corresponds to TRBD2 (6 bases). Germline values: CDR1 SGHAT, CDR2 FQNNGV. This CDR3 spans 15 amino acids. The V and J ends lost 1 base and 4 bases respectively, with 11 bases between them. The CDR3 reads CASSLVGSWYNEQFF. Here the CDR3 DNA reads TGTGCCAGCAGCTTAGTCGGGAGTTGGTACAATGAGCAGTTCTTC.

This clone was found a few times. This chain joins TRBV30 and TRBJ2-5; possibly TRBD1 for D (6 bases). This CDR3 has 15 amino acids. Trimming cost V 0 bases and J 1 base, with 12 bases left between them. Germline lookup yields CDR1 GTSNPN and CDR2 SVGIG (reference sequence). In DNA, the CDR3 is TGTGCCTGGAGTGTCAGAGGGACACTCCAAGAGACCCAGTACTTC. Residues: CAWSVRGTLQETQYF.

This sequence joins TRBV19 and TRBJ2-2; TRBD2 might be the D (6 bases). Trimming took off 7 bases at V and 5 bases at J, with 20 bases between the two ends. The germline V gene has CDR1 LNHDA and CDR2 SQIVND (reference sequence). This CDR3 has 16 residues. The CDR3 nucleotides read TGTGCCAGTATGGGGGGTTGGGCAGGAGCAACCGGGGAGCTGTTTTTT. It codes for CASMGGWAGATGELFF.

The chain joins TRBV12-3 or TRBV12-4 to TRBJ2-7; 13 bases line up with TRBD2. This CDR3 is built from 13 residues. J gave up 9 bases and V 6 bases, and 5 bases lay outside the gene matches. CDR3 sequence reads: CASRRTSGSRQYF. Written as DNA, the CDR3 is TGTGCCAGCAGACGGACTAGCGGGAGCCGGCAGTACTTC.

The genes are TRBV6-1 and TRBJ2-2; TRBD2 matches 8 bases. Per germline, CDR1 MNHNS and CDR2 SASEGT. This CDR3 has 17 residues. V lost 3 bases, J lost 2 bases, and 8 bases stayed unmatched. The CDR3 here is CASSELTSAANTGELFF. In nucleotides, the CDR3 is TGTGCCAGCAGTGAGTTGACTAGCGCTGCTAACACCGGGGAGCTGTTTTTT.

The rearrangement links TRBV19 to TRBJ2-1; D is uncertain. The ends were cut back, 5 bases at V and 4 bases at J, with 6 bases in the middle. CDR1 is LNHDA, CDR2 SQIVND, per germline (reference sequence). The CDR3 has 12 residues. CDR3 region: CASSLSYNEQFF. The DNA of the CDR3 is TGTGCCAGTAGTCTTTCGTACAATGAGCAGTTCTTC.

The V call is TRBV15, the J call TRBJ2-1; 14 nucleotides match TRBD2. CDR3 length: 17 amino acids. With V trimmed by 1 base and J by 6 bases, 5 bases remained unmatched. Germline V gene data show CDR1 as LNHNV and CDR2 as YYDKDF (reference sequence). CDR3 sequence: CATSRGAGTSGSNEQFF. The CDR3 DNA reads TGTGCCACCAGCAGAGGAGCCGGGACTAGCGGGAGCAATGAGCAGTTCTTC.

On this clone: The junction and the germline gene differ at one end; a read error may be behind it. Other DNA sequences in the sample encode the same CDR3. This chain joins TRBV10-3 and TRBJ1-2; TRBD1 aligns across 9 bases. Looked up from germline, CDR1 is ENHRY and CDR2 is SYGVKD. The CDR3 runs to 15 residues. CDR3 region: CAISMGQGIGYGYTF. CDR3 sequence (DNA): TGCGCCATCAGTATGGGACAGGGAATAGGCTATGGCTACACCTTC.

This chain uses TRBV24-1 with TRBJ2-1; 8 bases line up with TRBD1. This CDR3 has 14 residues. V lost 5 bases to trimming and J lost 8 bases; unmatched junction nucleotides: 7. Germline values: CDR1 KGHDR, CDR2 SFDVKD. As DNA, the CDR3 is TGTGCCACCAGTGGGCTACAGGGGGACGATGAGCAGTTCTTC. Residues: CATSGLQGDDEQFF.

V gene TRBV28 combines with J gene TRBJ2-5, with 8 bases that match TRBD2. This CDR3 comprises 16 residues. The V and J ends lost 4 bases and 0 bases, in that order; junction bases with no gene match: 7. Per germline, CDR1 MDHEN and CDR2 SYDVKM. The CDR3 DNA reads TGTGCCAGCAGTTCTCCAACACTAGCGGACCAAGAGACCCAGTACTTC. Translating it yields CASSSPTLADQETQYF.

The chain combines TRBV2 with TRBJ1-2, with no clear D. Germline V lookup: CDR1 SNHLY, CDR2 FYNNEI. V lost 6 bases and J 4 bases, leaving 15 bases between the germline ends. This CDR3 is 14 amino acids long. CDR3 amino acids: CASSRGPEAYGYTF. CDR3 nucleotides: TGTGCCAGCAGCCGGGGTCCAGAAGCCTATGGCTACACCTTC. Complete variable domain (other parts from reference TRBV2 and TRBJ1-2): EPEVTQTPSHQVTQMGQEVILRCVPISNHLYFYWYRQILGQKVEFLVSFYNNEISEKSEIFDDQFSVERPDGSNFTLKIRSTKLEDSAMYFCASSRGPEAYGYTFGSGTRLTVV.

The chain links TRBV5-1 to TRBJ2-7, with 9 bases aligning to TRBD2. The V segment lost 0 bases and the J segment 6 bases; nucleotides outside the gene matches: 4. CDR1 is SGHRS and CDR2 is YFSETQ in the germline V gene. The length of the CDR3 is 14 residues. The CDR3: CASSLGGLAFEQYF. DNA of the CDR3: TGCGCCAGCAGCTTGGGGGGACTAGCTTTCGAGCAGTACTTC. Full variable domain (missing parts from reference TRBV5-1 and TRBJ2-7): KAGVTQTPRYLIKTRGQQVTLSCSPISGHRSVSWYQQTPGQGLQFLFEYFSETQRNKGNFPGRFSGRQFSNSRSEMNVSTLELGDSALYLCASSLGGLAFEQYFGPGTRLTVT.

Concerning this clone itself: Different DNA sequences within this sample yield the same CDR3. CDR3 residues: CASSPQGGETQYF. The CDR3 DNA reads as TGTGCCAGCTCACCCCAGGGGGGTGAGACCCAGTACTTC. The chain employs TRBV18 and TRBJ2-5; D perhaps matches TRBD1 (7 bases). The CDR3 is made up of 13 amino acids. The germline V gene encodes CDR1 KGHSH and CDR2 LQKENI. V lost 3 bases, J lost 5 bases, and 10 bases lay in between.

This chain joins TRBV28 and TRBJ2-1; TRBD2 matches at 14 bases. The CDR3 contains 15 residues. The V and J ends lost 6 bases and 7 bases, in that order; junction bases with no gene match: 5. Germline lookup yields CDR1 MDHEN and CDR2 SYDVKM. The CDR3 bases are TGTGCCAGCAGGCCCGGGACTAGCGGGAGTAATGAGCAGTTCTTC. This encodes CASRPGTSGSNEQFF.

The gene calls are TRBV12-3 or TRBV12-4 and TRBJ1-2, with a weak D call TRBD1 (6 bases). V was clipped by 5 bases and J by 8 bases, with 12 bases between them. The CDR3 spans 12 residues. CDR3: CASSATGWGYTF. CDR3 DNA: TGTGCCAGCAGTGCCACAGGGTGGGGCTACACCTTC.

V and J are TRBV20-1 and TRBJ2-7; TRBD1 might be the D (5 bases). The germline V gene has CDR1 DFQATT and CDR2 SNEGSKA (reference sequence). Trimming removed 3 bases from V and 3 bases from J, with 12 bases in between. The CDR3 is made up of 13 amino acids. The CDR3 DNA follows: TGCAGTGCTAGTTGGGGCGGAATCTACGAGCAGTACTTC. This codes for CSASWGGIYEQYF.

Written as DNA, the CDR3 is TGTGCCAGCAGCTTAGGGGCCCCCGGGACAGGATACTACGAGCAGTACTTC. It codes for CASSLGAPGTGYYEQYF. V is TRBV11-2 and J is TRBJ2-7; 8 bases map to TRBD1. J was trimmed by 3 bases and V by 1 base; bases with no gene match: 11. The CDR3 totals 17 residues. Germline values: CDR1 SGHAT, CDR2 FQNNGV.

J is TRBJ1-1 and V is TRBV28; D not resolved. V was cut by 6 bases and J by 3 bases, with 14 bases left in between. The CDR3 totals 14 residues. Germline CDR1 and CDR2: MDHEN and SYDVKM. The CDR3 nucleotides read TGTGCCAGCAGCCCGATCGGGGATCACACTGAAGCTTTCTTT. It translates to CASSPIGDHTEAFF.

Here the CDR3 DNA reads TGTGCCAGCAGCTACGGACTAGATCAAGAGACCCAGTACTTC. Protein: CASSYGLDQETQYF. This chain connects TRBV7-2 to TRBJ2-5, with TRBD2 matching 7 bases. Germline V gene sequence: CDR1 SGHTA, CDR2 FQGNSA. The junction had 4 bases not matched to a gene; V was cut back by 4 bases and J by 2 bases. The CDR3 is 14 residues long.

The chain carries TRBV19 and TRBJ2-7; 7 nucleotides agree with TRBD1. Looked up from germline, CDR1 is LNHDA and CDR2 is SQIVND (reference sequence). V shed 3 bases, J shed 7 bases, and the junction held 6 bases outside the gene matches. This CDR3 is 13 amino acids long. In nucleotides, the CDR3 is TGTGCCAGTAGTATTTCCCGACAGGGTGAGCAGTACTTC. It is translated as CASSISRQGEQYF.

The CDR3: CASTDPTRGNEQFF. The CDR3 nucleotides are TGTGCCAGTACGGATCCGACCCGGGGCAATGAGCAGTTCTTC. The V gene is TRBV6-5, the J gene TRBJ2-1, with D possibly matching TRBD2 (5 bases). V was trimmed by 9 bases and J by 6 bases, leaving 18 bases between them. Germline CDR1 MNHEY, CDR2 SVGAGI. The CDR3 covers 14 residues.

The chain combines TRBV2 with TRBJ2-5, with TRBD1 identical over 7 bases. With 8 bases clipped from V and 1 base from J, the junction kept 10 bases outside the gene matches. Germline lookup yields CDR1 SNHLY and CDR2 FYNNEI. This CDR3 is 15 amino acids long. The CDR3 protein is CASGARTGIQETQYF. CDR3 sequence (DNA): TGTGCCAGCGGGGCCAGGACAGGCATCCAAGAGACCCAGTACTTC.

The chain combines TRBV5-1 with TRBJ2-5; D may be TRBD2 (7 bases). Per germline, CDR1 SGHRS and CDR2 YFSETQ. Trimming took off 4 bases at V and 5 bases at J, with 18 bases between the two ends. This CDR3 has 15 amino acids. CDR3 residues: CASSPPGGQRETQYF. In nucleotides, the CDR3 is TGCGCCAGCAGCCCCCCCGGGGGGCAGAGGGAGACCCAGTACTTC.

This chain joins TRBV5-4 and TRBJ2-1, with 13 bases that match TRBD2. Looked up from germline, CDR1 is SGHNT and CDR2 is YYREEE (reference sequence). The CDR3 is 17 residues long. The trim removed 0 bases at V and 8 bases at J, leaving 8 bases unmatched. This CDR3 is CASSLVIGTSGNHEQFF. The DNA for the CDR3 is TGTGCCAGCAGCTTGGTGATCGGGACTAGCGGGAACCATGAGCAGTTCTTC. Filled out from reference TRBV5-4 and TRBJ2-1, the complete variable domain reads ETGVTQSPTHLIKTRGQQVTLRCSSQSGHNTVSWYQQALGQGPQFIFQYYREEENGRGNFPPRFSGLQFPNYSSELNVNALELDDSALYLCASSLVIGTSGNHEQFFGPGTRLTVL.

The genes are TRBV2 and TRBJ2-1, with a possible D match to TRBD2 (6 bases). In germline, CDR1 is SNHLY, CDR2 FYNNEI. This CDR3 comprises 15 residues. Trimming shortened V by 10 bases and J by 5 bases, and 21 bases separated the two germline ends. The CDR3 sequence: CAILPGGARHNEQFF. CDR3 in DNA: TGTGCCATCCTGCCCGGGGGAGCGAGGCACAATGAGCAGTTCTTC.